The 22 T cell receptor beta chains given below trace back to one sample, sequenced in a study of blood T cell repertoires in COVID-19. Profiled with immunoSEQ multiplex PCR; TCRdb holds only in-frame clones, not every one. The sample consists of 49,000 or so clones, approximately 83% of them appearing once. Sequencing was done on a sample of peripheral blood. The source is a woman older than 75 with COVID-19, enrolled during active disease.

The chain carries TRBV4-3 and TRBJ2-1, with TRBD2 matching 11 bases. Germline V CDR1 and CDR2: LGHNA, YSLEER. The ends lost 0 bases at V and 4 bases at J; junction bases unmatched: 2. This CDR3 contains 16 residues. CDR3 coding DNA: TGCGCCAGCAGCCAAGATCCTAGCGGGGGGTACAATGAGCAGTTCTTC. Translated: CASSQDPSGGYNEQFF.

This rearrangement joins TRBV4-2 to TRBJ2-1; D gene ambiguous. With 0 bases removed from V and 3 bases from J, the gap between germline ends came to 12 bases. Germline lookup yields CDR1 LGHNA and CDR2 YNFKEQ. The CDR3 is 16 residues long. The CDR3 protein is CASSQDRGTVYNEQFF. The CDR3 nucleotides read TGTGCCAGCAGCCAAGATAGAGGCACTGTCTACAATGAGCAGTTCTTC.

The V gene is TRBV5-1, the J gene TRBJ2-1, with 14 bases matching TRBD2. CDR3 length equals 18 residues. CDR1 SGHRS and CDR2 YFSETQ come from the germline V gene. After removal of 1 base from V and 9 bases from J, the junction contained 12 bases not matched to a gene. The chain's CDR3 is CASSLWGTSGSLGGEQFF. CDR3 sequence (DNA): TGCGCCAGCAGCTTGTGGGGGACTAGCGGGAGTTTAGGTGGTGAGCAGTTCTTC.

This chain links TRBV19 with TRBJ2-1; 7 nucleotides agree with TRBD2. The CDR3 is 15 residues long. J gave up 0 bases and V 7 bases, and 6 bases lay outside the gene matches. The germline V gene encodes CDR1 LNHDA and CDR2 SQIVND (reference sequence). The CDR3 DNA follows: TGTGCCAGTAAAAGGGAGGGAAGCTCCTACAATGAGCAGTTCTTC. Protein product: CASKREGSSYNEQFF.

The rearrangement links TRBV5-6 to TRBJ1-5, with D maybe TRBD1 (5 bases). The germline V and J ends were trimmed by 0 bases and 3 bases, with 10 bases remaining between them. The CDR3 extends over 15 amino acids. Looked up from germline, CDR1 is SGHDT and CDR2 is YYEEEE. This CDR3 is CASSLGQGINQPQHF. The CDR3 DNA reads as TGTGCCAGCAGCTTGGGGCAGGGTATCAATCAGCCCCAGCATTTT.

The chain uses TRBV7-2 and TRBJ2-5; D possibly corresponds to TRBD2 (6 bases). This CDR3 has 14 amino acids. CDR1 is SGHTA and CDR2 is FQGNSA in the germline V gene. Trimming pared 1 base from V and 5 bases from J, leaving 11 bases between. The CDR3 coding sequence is TGTGCCAGCAGCTTAGGGAGGGGATGGGAGACCCAGTACTTC. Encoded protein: CASSLGRGWETQYF.

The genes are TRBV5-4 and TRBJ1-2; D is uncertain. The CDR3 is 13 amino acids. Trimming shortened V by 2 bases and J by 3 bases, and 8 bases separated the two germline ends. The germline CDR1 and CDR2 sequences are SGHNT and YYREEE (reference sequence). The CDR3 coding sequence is TGTGCCAGCAGCTTAGGAGGCGACTATGGCTACACCTTC. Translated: CASSLGGDYGYTF.

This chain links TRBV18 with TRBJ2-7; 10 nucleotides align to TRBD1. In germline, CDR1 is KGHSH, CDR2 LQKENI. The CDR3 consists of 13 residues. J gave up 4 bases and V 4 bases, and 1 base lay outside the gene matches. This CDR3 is CASSLGQGYEQYF. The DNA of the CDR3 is TGTGCCAGCTCACTGGGACAGGGGTACGAGCAGTACTTC.

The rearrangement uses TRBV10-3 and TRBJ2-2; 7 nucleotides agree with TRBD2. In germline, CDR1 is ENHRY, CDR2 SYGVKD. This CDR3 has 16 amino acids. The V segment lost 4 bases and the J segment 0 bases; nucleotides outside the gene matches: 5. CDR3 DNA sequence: TGTGCCATCAGTGGGGCACTAGCGTCGAACACCGGGGAGCTGTTTTTT. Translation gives CAISGALASNTGELFF.

The CDR3 is CASSSGTNTEAFF. CDR3 DNA: TGTGCCAGCAGTTCTGGGACAAACACTGAAGCTTTCTTT. This chain links TRBV6-5 with TRBJ1-1; weak D call: TRBD1 (6 bases). Germline lookup yields CDR1 MNHEY and CDR2 SVGAGI. This CDR3 comprises 13 residues. Trimming removed 4 bases at V and 2 bases at J, with 8 bases between.

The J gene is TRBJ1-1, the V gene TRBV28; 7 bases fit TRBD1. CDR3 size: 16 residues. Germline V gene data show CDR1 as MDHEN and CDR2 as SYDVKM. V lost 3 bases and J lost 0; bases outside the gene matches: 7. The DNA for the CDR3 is TGTGCCAGCAGTTTGCCCCCGGGACAGATGAACACTGAAGCTTTCTTT. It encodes CASSLPPGQMNTEAFF.

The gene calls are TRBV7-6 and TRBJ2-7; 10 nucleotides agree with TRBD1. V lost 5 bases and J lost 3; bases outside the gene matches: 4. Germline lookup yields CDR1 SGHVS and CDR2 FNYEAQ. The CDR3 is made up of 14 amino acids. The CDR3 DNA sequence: TGTGCCAGCAGCAAAGGGACAGGGGACTACGAGCAGTACTTC. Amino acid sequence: CASSKGTGDYEQYF.

In nucleotides, the CDR3 is TGTGCCAGCAGTTTAAAGGCAGGGGGGCTCTACGAGCAGTACTTC. It codes for CASSLKAGGLYEQYF. The chain joins TRBV27 to TRBJ2-7; possible D gene TRBD1, 7 bases. This CDR3 contains 15 residues. V was clipped by 2 bases and J by 3 bases, with 14 bases between them. Per the germline V gene, CDR1 is MNHEY and CDR2 is SMNVEV (reference sequence).

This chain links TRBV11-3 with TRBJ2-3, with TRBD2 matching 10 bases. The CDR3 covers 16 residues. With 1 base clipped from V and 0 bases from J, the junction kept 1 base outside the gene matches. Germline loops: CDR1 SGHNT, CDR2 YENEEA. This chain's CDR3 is CASSLGTSGSTDTQYF. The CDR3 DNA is TGTGCCAGCAGCTTAGGGACTAGCGGCAGCACAGATACGCAGTATTTT.

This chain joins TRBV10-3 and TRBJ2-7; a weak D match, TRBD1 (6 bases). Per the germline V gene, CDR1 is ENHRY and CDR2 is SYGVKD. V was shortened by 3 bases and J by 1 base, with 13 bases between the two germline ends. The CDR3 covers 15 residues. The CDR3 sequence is CAISEGGDRSYEQYF. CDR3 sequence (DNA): TGTGCCATCAGTGAAGGCGGTGACAGGTCCTACGAGCAGTACTTC.

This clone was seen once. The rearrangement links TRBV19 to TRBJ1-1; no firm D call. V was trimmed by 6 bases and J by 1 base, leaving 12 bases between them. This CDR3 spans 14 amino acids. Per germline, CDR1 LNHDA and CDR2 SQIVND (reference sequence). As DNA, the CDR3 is TGTGCCAGTAGACTTGACACTTCGAACACTGAAGCTTTCTTT. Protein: CASRLDTSNTEAFF.

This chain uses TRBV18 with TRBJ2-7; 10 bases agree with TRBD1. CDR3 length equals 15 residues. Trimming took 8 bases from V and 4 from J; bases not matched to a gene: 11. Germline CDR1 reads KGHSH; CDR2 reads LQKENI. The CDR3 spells CASNRVGQGNYEQYF. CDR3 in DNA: TGTGCCAGCAACCGCGTGGGACAGGGGAATTACGAGCAGTACTTC. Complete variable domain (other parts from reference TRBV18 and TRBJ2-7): NAGVMQNPRHLVRRRGQEARLRCSPMKGHSHVYWYRQLPEEGLKFMVYLQKENIIDESGMPKERFSAEFPKEGPSILRIQQVVRGDSAAYFCASNRVGQGNYEQYFGPGTRLTVT.

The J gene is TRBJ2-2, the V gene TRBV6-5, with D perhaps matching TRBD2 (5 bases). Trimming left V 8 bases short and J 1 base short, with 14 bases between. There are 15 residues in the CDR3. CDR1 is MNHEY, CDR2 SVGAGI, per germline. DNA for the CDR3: TGTGCCAGCGGGCGGGCCGCCCAGAACACCGGGGAGCTGTTTTTT. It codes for CASGRAAQNTGELFF.

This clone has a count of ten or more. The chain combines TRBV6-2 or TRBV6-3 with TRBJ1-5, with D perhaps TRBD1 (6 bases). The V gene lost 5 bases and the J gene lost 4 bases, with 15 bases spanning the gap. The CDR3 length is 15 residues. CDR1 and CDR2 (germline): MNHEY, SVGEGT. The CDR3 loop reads CASSLQGRGNQPQHF. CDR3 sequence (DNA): TGTGCCAGCAGTCTCCAGGGAAGGGGGAATCAGCCCCAGCATTTT.

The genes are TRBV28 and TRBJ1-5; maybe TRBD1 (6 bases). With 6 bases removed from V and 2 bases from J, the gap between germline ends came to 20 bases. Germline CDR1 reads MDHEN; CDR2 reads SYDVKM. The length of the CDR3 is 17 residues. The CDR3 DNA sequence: TGTGCCAGCAGGTCCCTCCCTGGGGGGGCTGGCAATCAGCCCCAGCATTTT. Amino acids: CASRSLPGGAGNQPQHF. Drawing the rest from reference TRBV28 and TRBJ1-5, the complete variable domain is DVKVTQSSRYLVKRTGEKVFLECVQDMDHENMFWYRQDPGLGLRLIYFSYDVKMKEKGDIPEGYSVSREKKERFSLILESASTNQTSMYLCASRSLPGGAGNQPQHFGDGTRLSIL.

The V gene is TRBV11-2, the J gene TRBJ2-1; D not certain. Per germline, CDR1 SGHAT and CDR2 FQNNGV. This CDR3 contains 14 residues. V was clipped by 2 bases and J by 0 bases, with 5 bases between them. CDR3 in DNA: TGTGCCAGCAGCTTAACGAGCTCCTACAATGAGCAGTTCTTC. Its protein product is CASSLTSSYNEQFF.

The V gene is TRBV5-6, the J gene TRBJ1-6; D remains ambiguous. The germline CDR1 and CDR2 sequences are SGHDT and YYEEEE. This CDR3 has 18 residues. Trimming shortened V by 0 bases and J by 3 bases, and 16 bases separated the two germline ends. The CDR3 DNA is TGTGCCAGCAGCTTGGGGGTCTCGAGGCTCCTCTATAATTCACCCCTCCACTTT. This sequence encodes CASSLGVSRLLYNSPLHF.